This T cell receptor beta chain is drawn from a study of vaccination effects on CD4 cells after COVID-19. Study information: The cohort was immunized with two doses of either the BNT162b2 or mRNA-1273 vaccine.

This clone was seen a few times. Its antigen remains unknown. Using viral peptide pools, the ViraFEST assay grew out antigen-specific CD4+ T cells prior to sequencing. Isolating CD4+ T cells followed less than 11 days of culture. This person caught SARS-CoV-2 sometime from March to December 2020, and PCR testing confirmed the infection. The culture used as the negative control contained an HIV-1 Nef peptide pool. Clones were read by immunoSEQ multiplex PCR, and TCRdb kept only the in-frame ones, dropping some. This sample has 55,000 to 90,000 clones, with roughly two thirds found just once. Sequencing was performed on CD4+ T cells from PBMCs cultured with HIV peptides, taken before COVID-19 vaccination. Indicated subset: HIV-1 Nef peptide pool negative control/reference culture. The clonotype was recovered from a human donor who had a prior SARS-CoV-2 infection.

CDR3 loop: CASSQDAGDTQYF. The CDR3, as DNA: TGTGCCAGCAGCCAAGATGCTGGGGATACGCAGTATTTT. This chain joins TRBV3-1 (or the pseudogene TRBV3-2) and TRBJ2-3; D is unclear. The CDR3 runs to 13 residues. Deletions cut 0 bases from V and 6 bases from J, with 7 bases between. Germline values: CDR1 LGHDT, CDR2 YNNKEL (reference sequence).